Following are 23 T cell receptor beta chains from one sample sequenced in a study of cytomegalovirus exposure and HLA in healthy donors. 60 Vbeta and 13 Jbeta primers were used in PCR. Assay: immunoSEQ multiplex PCR; the TCRdb copy retains only in-frame clones and omits some. The repertoire consists of 180,000 or so clones, with about four fifths occurring once and the leading ten covering about 1.5%. The sequencing input was PBMCs. The receptors derive from a man aged 35 to 55 in good health and CMV-seronegative.

The J gene is TRBJ1-5, the V gene TRBV28; D unclear. V lost 4 bases and J 0 bases, leaving 13 bases between the germline ends. CDR3 size: 16 residues. Germline lookup yields CDR1 MDHEN and CDR2 SYDVKM. CDR3 residues: CASSSIHRYSNQPQHF. CDR3 in DNA: TGTGCCAGCAGTTCCATACACCGATATAGCAATCAGCCCCAGCATTTT.

A few counts support this clone. The chain combines TRBV7-2 with TRBJ2-7, with 7 positions matching TRBD1. With V trimmed by 5 bases and J by 3 bases, 7 bases remained unmatched. Germline V CDR1 and CDR2: SGHTA, FQGNSA. CDR3 length: 14 amino acids. CDR3 amino acids: CASSRVQGNYEQYF. The DNA for the CDR3 is TGTGCCAGCAGCCGAGTACAGGGGAACTACGAGCAGTACTTC.

The chain joins TRBV28 to TRBJ2-1; tentatively, D is TRBD2 (6 bases). This CDR3 region has 14 residues. The V gene's germline CDR1 is MDHEN and CDR2 SYDVKM. Trimming took 3 bases from V and 7 from J, leaving 13 bases between them. CDR3 bases: TGTGCCAGCAGTTTGGATATTGGGAGGAATGAGCAGTTCTTC. Translation: CASSLDIGRNEQFF.

The rearrangement joins TRBV7-2 to TRBJ2-7; the match to TRBD2 covers 9 bases. Germline V gene data show CDR1 as SGHTA and CDR2 as FQGNSA. This CDR3 comprises 16 residues. V gave up 2 bases and J gave up 3 bases; unmatched junction bases: 8. The CDR3 region is CASSLSGPAGGYEQYF. CDR3 sequence (DNA): TGTGCCAGCAGCTTAAGTGGTCCAGCGGGAGGCTACGAGCAGTACTTC.

V and J are TRBV21-1 and TRBJ2-5; whether TRBD1, the table's D call, matches the DNA was not checked. TRBV21-1 is assigned pseudogene status. The CDR3 length is 15 residues. This CDR3 is CASSMGTGRWETQYF. The CDR3 bases are TGTGCCAGCAGCATGGGGACAGGGCGATGGGAGACCCAGTACTTC.

The chain employs TRBV5-4 and TRBJ2-5, with TRBD2 identical over 7 bases. CDR1 SGHNT and CDR2 YYREEE come from the germline V gene (reference sequence). CDR3 length: 16 residues. The V gene end was trimmed by 4 bases and the J gene end by 5 bases; junction bases not matched to a gene: 14. The CDR3 nucleotides read TGTGCCAGCAGCGTCGGTGGGGGGGATAGGGAGGAGACCCAGTACTTC. This codes for CASSVGGGDREETQYF.

This rearrangement joins TRBV7-3 to TRBJ2-2; 8 positions agree with TRBD2. This CDR3 is 16 amino acids long. J was trimmed by 7 bases and V by 3 bases; bases with no gene match: 10. Looked up from germline, CDR1 is SGHTA and CDR2 is FQGTGA. CDR3: CASSLAGGAAGGELFF. For the CDR3, the DNA is TGTGCCAGCAGCTTGGCGGGGGGCGCCGCTGGCGGGGAGCTGTTTTTT.

J is TRBJ1-1 and V is TRBV7-3; D not resolved. The CDR3 has 13 residues. Per the germline V gene, CDR1 is SGHTA and CDR2 is FQGTGA. V was shortened by 4 bases and J by 5 bases, with 11 bases between the two germline ends. The CDR3 protein is CASSSFDGTEAFF. In nucleotides, the CDR3 is TGTGCCAGCAGCTCCTTTGACGGGACTGAAGCTTTCTTT.

The chain's CDR3 is CASSYLAGGVNEQFF. In DNA, the CDR3 is TGTGCCAGCAGCTACCTAGCGGGGGGGGTCAATGAGCAGTTCTTC. The gene calls are TRBV9 and TRBJ2-1; 12 nucleotides line up with TRBD2. Germline V lookup: CDR1 SGDLS, CDR2 YYNGEE. V shed 4 bases, J shed 6 bases, and the junction held 5 bases outside the gene matches. The CDR3 is 15 residues long.

This clone has just a few counts. The J gene is TRBJ1-6, the V gene TRBV2; D gene unclear. Germline CDR1 is SNHLY and CDR2 is FYNNEI. The CDR3 loop spans 14 amino acids. The germline V and J ends were trimmed by 8 bases and 0 bases, with 8 bases remaining between them. The CDR3 loop is CASSLSSYNSPLHF. The CDR3 nucleotides are TGTGCCAGCTCGCTGAGCTCCTATAATTCACCCCTCCACTTT.

The V gene is TRBV5-1, the J gene TRBJ1-2, with 11 bases lining up with TRBD1. J was trimmed by 8 bases and V by 4 bases; bases with no gene match: 7. The CDR3 runs 14 residues. Germline CDR1 and CDR2: SGHRS and YFSETQ. CDR3 coding DNA: TGCGCCAGCAGCCGGGACAGGGGGATGAGCGGCTACACCTTC. Its protein is CASSRDRGMSGYTF. Variable domain in full (rest from reference TRBV5-1 and TRBJ1-2): KAGVTQTPRYLIKTRGQQVTLSCSPISGHRSVSWYQQTPGQGLQFLFEYFSETQRNKGNFPGRFSGRQFSNSRSEMNVSTLELGDSALYLCASSRDRGMSGYTFGSGTRLTVV.

The rearrangement uses TRBV6-5 and TRBJ1-2; no reliable D call. V lost 5 bases to trimming and J lost 2 bases, with 12 bases between them. The CDR3 has 14 residues. Germline V CDR1 and CDR2: MNHEY, SVGAGI. The CDR3, as DNA: TGTGCCAGCAGTGAACTTGAACTGAACTATGGCTACACCTTC. Amino acid sequence: CASSELELNYGYTF.

This chain joins TRBV10-3 and TRBJ1-1, with 9 bases fitting TRBD1. V lost 4 bases and J lost 4; bases outside the gene matches: 4. The CDR3 extends over 14 amino acids. Germline CDR1 ENHRY, CDR2 SYGVKD. The CDR3 DNA sequence: TGTGCCATCAGTGCTACAGGGGGCGGCACTGAAGCTTTCTTT. It specifies CAISATGGGTEAFF.

V is TRBV4-3 and J is TRBJ2-1, with 10 bases fitting TRBD2. Unmatched junction bases numbered 12, after V lost 4 bases and J lost 0 bases. The germline gives CDR1 LGHNA, CDR2 YSLEER. The CDR3 length is 19 residues. The CDR3 loop reads CASSPAGGLAVGSYNEQFF. CDR3 in DNA: TGCGCCAGCAGCCCGGCCGGTGGACTAGCGGTTGGCTCCTACAATGAGCAGTTCTTC.

V and J are TRBV27 and TRBJ1-6; TRBD1 is a possible D gene (5 bases). Trimming stripped 0 bases from V and 8 bases from J, with 17 bases between. Per the germline V gene, CDR1 is MNHEY and CDR2 is SMNVEV (reference sequence). The CDR3 extends over 17 amino acids. The chain's CDR3 is CASSLSAYRLLDSPLHF. As DNA, the CDR3 is TGTGCCAGCAGTTTATCAGCCTACAGGCTATTGGATTCACCCCTCCACTTT.

The V gene is TRBV6-5, the J gene TRBJ2-5; 11 nucleotides line up with TRBD2. The CDR3 covers 16 residues. The trim removed 2 bases at V and 1 base at J, leaving 3 bases unmatched. Germline V gene data show CDR1 as MNHEY and CDR2 as SVGAGI. CDR3 loop: CASSYLAGGSQETQYF. Written as DNA, the CDR3 is TGTGCCAGCAGTTACCTAGCGGGGGGCTCCCAAGAGACCCAGTACTTC.

This clone was picked up one time. The J gene is TRBJ2-7, the V gene TRBV5-8; D is perhaps TRBD1 (7 bases). Germline V gene data show CDR1 as SGHTS and CDR2 as YDEGEE. Deletions cut 4 bases from V and 3 bases from J, with 14 bases between. The CDR3 has 14 residues. CDR3 nucleotides: TGTGCCAGCAGCCCCGGGGGACAGTTCTACGAGCAGTACTTC. Protein sequence: CASSPGGQFYEQYF.

V and J are TRBV7-2 and TRBJ1-1; weak D call: TRBD1 (5 bases). V lost 6 bases and J 1 base, leaving 18 bases between the germline ends. Germline CDR1 reads SGHTA; CDR2 reads FQGNSA. The CDR3 covers 16 residues. This CDR3 reads CASRGYAGRSNTEAFF. DNA for the CDR3: TGTGCCAGCAGAGGCTATGCGGGACGGTCGAACACTGAAGCTTTCTTT.

The chain combines TRBV15 with TRBJ2-7; TRBD1 might be the D (6 bases). With 1 base removed from V and 3 bases from J, the gap between germline ends came to 16 bases. This CDR3 has 16 residues. CDR1 is LNHNV and CDR2 is YYDKDF in the germline V gene (reference sequence). The CDR3 DNA is TGTGCCACCAGCAGAGGTGACACAGGGACCGACTACGAGCAGTACTTC. Translated, it gives CATSRGDTGTDYEQYF.

The chain couples TRBV27 to TRBJ1-2; no reliable D call. This CDR3 has 12 residues. Germline V CDR1 and CDR2: MNHEY, SMNVEV (reference sequence). V was trimmed by 2 bases and J by 8 bases, leaving 9 bases between them. CDR3 nucleotide sequence: TGTGCCAGCAGTTTAATGCGGGCCGGCTACACCTTC. Translating it yields CASSLMRAGYTF.

The gene calls are TRBV2 and TRBJ1-2, with 10 bases aligning to TRBD1. The junction had 10 bases not matched to a gene; V was cut back by 6 bases and J by 6 bases. The CDR3 runs 15 residues. Per the germline V gene, CDR1 is SNHLY and CDR2 is FYNNEI. DNA for the CDR3: TGTGCCAGCAGCCGGGACAGGGGCCTTGGGGATGGCTACACCTTC. This translates into CASSRDRGLGDGYTF.

This clone has a handful of counts. The chain is built from TRBV7-2 and TRBJ1-5; TRBD1 matches at 8 bases. The CDR3 is 15 residues long. CDR1 is SGHTA, CDR2 FQGNSA, per germline. The V segment lost 4 bases and the J segment 3 bases; nucleotides outside the gene matches: 5. This chain's CDR3 is CASSSDRGPNQPQHF. In DNA form, the CDR3 reads TGTGCCAGCAGCTCTGACAGGGGTCCCAATCAGCCCCAGCATTTT.

This chain links TRBV28 with TRBJ2-1; no clear D gene. This CDR3 comprises 13 residues. Germline V lookup: CDR1 MDHEN, CDR2 SYDVKM. The ends were cut back, 3 bases at V and 7 bases at J, with 10 bases in the middle. Here the CDR3 reads CASSFWYGNEQFF. The DNA of the CDR3 is TGTGCCAGCAGTTTTTGGTACGGGAATGAGCAGTTCTTC.